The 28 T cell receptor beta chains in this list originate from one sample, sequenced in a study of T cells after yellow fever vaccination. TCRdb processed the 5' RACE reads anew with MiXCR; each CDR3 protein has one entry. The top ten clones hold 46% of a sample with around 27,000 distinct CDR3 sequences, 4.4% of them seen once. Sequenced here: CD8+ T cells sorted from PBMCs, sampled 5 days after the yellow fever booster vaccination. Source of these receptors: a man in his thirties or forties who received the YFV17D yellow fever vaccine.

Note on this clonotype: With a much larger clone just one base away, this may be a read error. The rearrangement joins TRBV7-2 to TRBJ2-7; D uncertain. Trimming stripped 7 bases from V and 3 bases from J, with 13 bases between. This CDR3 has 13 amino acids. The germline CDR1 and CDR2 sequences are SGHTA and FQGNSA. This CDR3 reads CTSKMGVLYEQYF. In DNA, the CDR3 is TGTACCAGCAAGATGGGTGTCCTCTACGAGCAGTACTTC.

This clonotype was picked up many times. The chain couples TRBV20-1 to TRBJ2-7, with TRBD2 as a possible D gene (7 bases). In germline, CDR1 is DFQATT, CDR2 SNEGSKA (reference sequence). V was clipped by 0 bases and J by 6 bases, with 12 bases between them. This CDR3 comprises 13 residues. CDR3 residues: CSARDRGGIEQYF. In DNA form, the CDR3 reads TGCAGTGCTAGAGATAGGGGGGGGATCGAGCAGTACTTC.

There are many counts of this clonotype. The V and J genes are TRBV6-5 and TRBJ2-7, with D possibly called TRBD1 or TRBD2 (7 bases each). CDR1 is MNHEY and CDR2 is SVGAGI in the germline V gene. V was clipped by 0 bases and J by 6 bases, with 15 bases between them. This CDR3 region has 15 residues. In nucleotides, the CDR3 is TGTGCCAGCAGTTACTCCGGGGCAGGGGGGGGCGAGCAGTACTTC. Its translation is CASSYSGAGGGEQYF.

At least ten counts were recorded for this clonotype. The CDR3: CASSISHGGETQYF. CDR3 sequence (DNA): TGTGCCAGCAGTATATCCCACGGGGGAGAGACCCAGTACTTC. This chain links TRBV28 with TRBJ2-5, with TRBD2 as a possible D gene (6 bases). V gave up 5 bases and J gave up 4 bases, with 14 bases separating them. CDR1 MDHEN and CDR2 SYDVKM come from the germline V gene. The length of the CDR3 is 14 residues.

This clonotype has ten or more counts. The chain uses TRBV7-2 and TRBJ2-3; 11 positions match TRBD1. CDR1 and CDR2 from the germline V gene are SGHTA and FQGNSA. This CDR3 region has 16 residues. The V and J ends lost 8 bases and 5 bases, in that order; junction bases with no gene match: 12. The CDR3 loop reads CASPRPGQGAGDTQYF. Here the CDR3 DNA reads TGTGCCAGCCCCAGACCAGGACAGGGGGCAGGAGATACGCAGTATTTT.

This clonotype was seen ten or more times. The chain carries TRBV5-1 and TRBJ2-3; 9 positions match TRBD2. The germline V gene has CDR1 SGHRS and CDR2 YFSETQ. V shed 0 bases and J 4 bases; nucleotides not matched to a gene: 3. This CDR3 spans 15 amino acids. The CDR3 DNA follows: TGCGCCAGCAGCTTGGTAGCGGGAGAATCAGATACGCAGTATTTT. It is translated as CASSLVAGESDTQYF.

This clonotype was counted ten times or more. CDR3 DNA sequence: TGTGCCAGTACCCTCCTTGGGGGGGCGCCAACAGATACGCAGTATTTT. Protein: CASTLLGGAPTDTQYF. The chain is built from TRBV19 and TRBJ2-3, with a tentative D call TRBD2 (7 bases). Germline V CDR1 and CDR2: LNHDA, SQIVND (reference sequence). The CDR3 is made up of 16 amino acids. The V end was cut by 7 bases, the J end by 3 bases, with 20 bases between.

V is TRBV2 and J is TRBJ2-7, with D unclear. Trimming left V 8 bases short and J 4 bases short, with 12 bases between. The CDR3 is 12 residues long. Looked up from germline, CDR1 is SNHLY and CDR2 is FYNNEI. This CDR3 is CASCFGYYEQYF. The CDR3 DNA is TGTGCCAGCTGCTTCGGGTATTACGAGCAGTACTTC.

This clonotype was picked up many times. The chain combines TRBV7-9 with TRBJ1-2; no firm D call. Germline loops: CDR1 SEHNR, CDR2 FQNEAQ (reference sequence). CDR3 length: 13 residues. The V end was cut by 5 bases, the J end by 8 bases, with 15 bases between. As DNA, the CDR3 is TGTGCCAGCAGCCAAGGTCTGGGTTGGGGCTACACCTTC. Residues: CASSQGLGWGYTF.

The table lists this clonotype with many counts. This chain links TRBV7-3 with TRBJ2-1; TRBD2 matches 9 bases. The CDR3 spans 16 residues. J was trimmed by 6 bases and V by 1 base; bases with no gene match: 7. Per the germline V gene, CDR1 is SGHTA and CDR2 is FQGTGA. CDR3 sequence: CASSLRGLAGINEQFF. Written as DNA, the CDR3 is TGTGCCAGCAGCTTAAGGGGGCTAGCGGGGATCAATGAGCAGTTCTTC.

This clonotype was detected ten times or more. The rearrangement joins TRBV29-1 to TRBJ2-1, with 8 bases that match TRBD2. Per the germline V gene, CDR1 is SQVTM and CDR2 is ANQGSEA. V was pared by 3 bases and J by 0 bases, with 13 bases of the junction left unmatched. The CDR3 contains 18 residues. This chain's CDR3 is CSVEEVTGGQGSYNEQFF. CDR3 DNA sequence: TGCAGCGTTGAGGAAGTAACGGGAGGGCAAGGCTCCTACAATGAGCAGTTCTTC.

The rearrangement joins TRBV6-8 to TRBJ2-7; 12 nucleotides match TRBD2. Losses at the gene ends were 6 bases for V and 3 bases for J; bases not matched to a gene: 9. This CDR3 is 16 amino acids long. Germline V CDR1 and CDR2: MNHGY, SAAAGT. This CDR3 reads CASSIYPSGRDYEQYF. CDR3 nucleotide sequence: TGTGCCAGCAGCATCTACCCTAGCGGGAGGGACTACGAGCAGTACTTC.

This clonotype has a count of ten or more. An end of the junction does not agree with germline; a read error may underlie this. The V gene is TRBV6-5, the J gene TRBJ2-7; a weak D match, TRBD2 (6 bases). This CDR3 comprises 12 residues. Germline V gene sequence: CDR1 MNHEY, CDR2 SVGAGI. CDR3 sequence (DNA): TGTGCCAGCACCGGGAGCTCCTCCGAGCAGTACTTC. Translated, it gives CASTGSSSEQYF.

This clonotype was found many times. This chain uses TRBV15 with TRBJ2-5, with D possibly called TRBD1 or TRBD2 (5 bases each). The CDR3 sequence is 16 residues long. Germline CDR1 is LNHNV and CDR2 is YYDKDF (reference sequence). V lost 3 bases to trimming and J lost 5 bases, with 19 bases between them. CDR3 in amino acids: CATSSGRQRRWETQYF. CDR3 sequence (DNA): TGTGCCACCAGCAGTGGTCGACAGCGGAGGTGGGAGACCCAGTACTTC.

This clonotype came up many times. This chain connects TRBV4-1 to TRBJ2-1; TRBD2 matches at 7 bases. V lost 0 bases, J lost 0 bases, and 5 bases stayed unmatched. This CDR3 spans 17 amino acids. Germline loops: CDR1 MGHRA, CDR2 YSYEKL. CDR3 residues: CASSQESLADSYNEQFF. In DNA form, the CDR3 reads TGCGCCAGCAGCCAAGAGTCCCTAGCGGACTCCTACAATGAGCAGTTCTTC.

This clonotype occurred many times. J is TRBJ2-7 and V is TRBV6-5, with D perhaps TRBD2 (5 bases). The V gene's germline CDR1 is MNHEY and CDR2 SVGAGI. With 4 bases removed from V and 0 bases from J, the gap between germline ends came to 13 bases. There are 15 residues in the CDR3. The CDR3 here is CASSLSRVSSYEQYF. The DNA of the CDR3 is TGTGCCAGCAGTTTATCGCGGGTTAGCTCCTACGAGCAGTACTTC.

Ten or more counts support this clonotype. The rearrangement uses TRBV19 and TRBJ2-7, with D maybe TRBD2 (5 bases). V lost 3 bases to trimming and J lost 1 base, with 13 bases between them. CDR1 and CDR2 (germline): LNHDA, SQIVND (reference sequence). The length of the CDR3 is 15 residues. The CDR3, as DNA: TGTGCCAGTAGTATCTCGGGCTGGGAGTCCTACGAGCAGTACTTC. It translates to CASSISGWESYEQYF.

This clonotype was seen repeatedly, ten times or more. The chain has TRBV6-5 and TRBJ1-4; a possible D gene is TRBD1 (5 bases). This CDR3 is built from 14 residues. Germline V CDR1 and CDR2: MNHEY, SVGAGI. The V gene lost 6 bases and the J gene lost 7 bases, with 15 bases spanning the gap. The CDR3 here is CASSAPGRVEKLFF. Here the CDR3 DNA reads TGTGCCAGCAGCGCACCGGGACGCGTTGAAAAACTGTTTTTT.

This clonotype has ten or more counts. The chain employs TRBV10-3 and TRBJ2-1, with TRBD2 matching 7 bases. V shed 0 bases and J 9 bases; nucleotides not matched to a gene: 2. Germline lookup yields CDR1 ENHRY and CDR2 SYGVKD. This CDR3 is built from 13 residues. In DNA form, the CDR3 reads TGTGCCATCAGTGAGTCGGGAGGGAGTGAGCAGTTCTTC. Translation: CAISESGGSEQFF.

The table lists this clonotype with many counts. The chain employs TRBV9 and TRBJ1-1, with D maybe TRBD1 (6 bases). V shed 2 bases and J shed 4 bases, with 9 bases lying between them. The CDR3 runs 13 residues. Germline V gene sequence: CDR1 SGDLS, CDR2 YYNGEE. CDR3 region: CASSVGRGTEAFF. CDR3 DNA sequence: TGTGCCAGCAGCGTGGGCAGGGGCACTGAAGCTTTCTTT.

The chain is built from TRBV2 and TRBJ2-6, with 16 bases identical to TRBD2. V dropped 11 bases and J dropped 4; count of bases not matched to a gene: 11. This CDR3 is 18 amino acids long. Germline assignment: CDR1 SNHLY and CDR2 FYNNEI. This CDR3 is CACCWGLAGGYGANVLTF. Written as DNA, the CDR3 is TGTGCCTGCTGTTGGGGACTAGCGGGAGGGTACGGGGCCAACGTCCTGACTTTC.

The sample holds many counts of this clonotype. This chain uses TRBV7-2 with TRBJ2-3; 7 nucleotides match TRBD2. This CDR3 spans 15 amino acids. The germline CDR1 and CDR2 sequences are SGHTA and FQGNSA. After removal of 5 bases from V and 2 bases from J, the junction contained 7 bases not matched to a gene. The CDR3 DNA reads TGTGCCAGCAGCCTTAGCGGGCACTTCACAGATACGCAGTATTTT. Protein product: CASSLSGHFTDTQYF.

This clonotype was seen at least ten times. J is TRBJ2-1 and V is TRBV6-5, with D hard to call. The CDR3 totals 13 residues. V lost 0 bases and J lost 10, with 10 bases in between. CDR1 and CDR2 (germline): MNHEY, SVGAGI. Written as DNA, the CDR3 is TGTGCCAGCAGTTACTCGGATCCGGCCGAGCAGTTCTTC. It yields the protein CASSYSDPAEQFF.

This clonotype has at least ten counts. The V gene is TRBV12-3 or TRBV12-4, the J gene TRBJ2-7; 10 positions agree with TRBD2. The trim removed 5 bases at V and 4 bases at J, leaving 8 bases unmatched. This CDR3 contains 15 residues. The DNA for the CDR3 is TGTGCCAGCAGTCCCCCTAGCGGGAGTGTGTACGAGCAGTACTTC. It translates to CASSPPSGSVYEQYF.

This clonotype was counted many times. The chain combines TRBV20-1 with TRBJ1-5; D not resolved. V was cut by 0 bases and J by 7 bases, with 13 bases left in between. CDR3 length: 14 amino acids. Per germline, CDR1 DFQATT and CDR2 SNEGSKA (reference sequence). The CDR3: CSARDVSSPQPQHF. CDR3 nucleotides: TGCAGTGCTAGAGATGTAAGCAGTCCCCAGCCCCAGCATTTT.

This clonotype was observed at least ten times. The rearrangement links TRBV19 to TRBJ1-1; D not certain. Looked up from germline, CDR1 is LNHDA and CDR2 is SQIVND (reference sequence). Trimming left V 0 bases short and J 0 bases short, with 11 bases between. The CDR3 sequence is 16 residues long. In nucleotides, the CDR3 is TGTGCCAGTAGTATAGAGGACGGTGGCCTGAACACTGAAGCTTTCTTT. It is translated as CASSIEDGGLNTEAFF.

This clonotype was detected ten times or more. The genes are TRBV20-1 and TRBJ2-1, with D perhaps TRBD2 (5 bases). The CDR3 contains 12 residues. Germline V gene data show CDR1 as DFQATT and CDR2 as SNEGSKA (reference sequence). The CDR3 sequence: CSWWGDSNEQFF. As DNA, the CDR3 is TGCAGCTGGTGGGGAGATAGTAATGAGCAGTTCTTC.

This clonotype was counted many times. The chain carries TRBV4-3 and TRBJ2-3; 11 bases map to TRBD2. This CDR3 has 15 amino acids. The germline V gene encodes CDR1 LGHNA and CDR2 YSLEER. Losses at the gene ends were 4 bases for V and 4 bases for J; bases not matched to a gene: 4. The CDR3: CASSRTSGLADTQYF. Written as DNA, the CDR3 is TGCGCCAGCAGCCGGACTAGCGGGCTCGCAGATACGCAGTATTTT.